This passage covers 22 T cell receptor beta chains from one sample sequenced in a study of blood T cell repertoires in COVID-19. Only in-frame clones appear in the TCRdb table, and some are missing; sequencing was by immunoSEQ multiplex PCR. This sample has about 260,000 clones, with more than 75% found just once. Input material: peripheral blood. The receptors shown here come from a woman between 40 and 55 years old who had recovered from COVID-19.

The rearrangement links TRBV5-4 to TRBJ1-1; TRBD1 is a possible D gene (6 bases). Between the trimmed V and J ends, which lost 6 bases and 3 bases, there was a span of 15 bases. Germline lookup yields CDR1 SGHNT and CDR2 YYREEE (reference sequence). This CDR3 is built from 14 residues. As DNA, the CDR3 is TGTGCCAGCACCTGGGGGCGTCTGTACACTGAAGCTTTCTTT. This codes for CASTWGRLYTEAFF. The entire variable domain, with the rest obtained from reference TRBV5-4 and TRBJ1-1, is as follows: ETGVTQSPTHLIKTRGQQVTLRCSSQSGHNTVSWYQQALGQGPQFIFQYYREEENGRGNFPPRFSGLQFPNYSSELNVNALELDDSALYLCASTWGRLYTEAFFGQGTRLTVV.

For the CDR3, the DNA is TGTGCCAGCAGCATAGCGGGGGGTCCCTACGAGCAGTACTTC. Its translation: CASSIAGGPYEQYF. The V call is TRBV11-3, the J call TRBJ2-7; 10 nucleotides match TRBD2. The CDR3 extends over 14 amino acids. The trim removed 5 bases at V and 2 bases at J, leaving 3 bases unmatched. CDR1 is SGHNT and CDR2 is YENEEA in the germline V gene.

The CDR3: CASRWTGANTEAFF. Written as DNA, the CDR3 is TGTGCCAGCCGTTGGACAGGGGCGAACACTGAAGCTTTCTTT. J is TRBJ1-1 and V is TRBV6-5, with 9 bases identical to TRBD1. The CDR3 is made up of 14 amino acids. V lost 8 bases, J lost 1 base, and 5 bases stayed unmatched. In germline, CDR1 is MNHEY, CDR2 SVGAGI.

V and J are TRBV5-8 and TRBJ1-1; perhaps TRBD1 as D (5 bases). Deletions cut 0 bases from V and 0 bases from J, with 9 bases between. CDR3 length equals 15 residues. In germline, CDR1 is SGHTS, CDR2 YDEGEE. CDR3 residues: CASSLVGHLNTEAFF. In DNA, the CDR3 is TGTGCCAGCAGCTTGGTGGGGCACCTGAACACTGAAGCTTTCTTT.

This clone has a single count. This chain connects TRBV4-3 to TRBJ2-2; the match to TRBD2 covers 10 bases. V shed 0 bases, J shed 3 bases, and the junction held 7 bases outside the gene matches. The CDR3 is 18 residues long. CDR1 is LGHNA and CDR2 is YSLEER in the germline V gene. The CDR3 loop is CASSQDGSSGGYTGELFF. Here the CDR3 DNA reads TGCGCCAGCAGCCAAGATGGGTCTAGCGGGGGATACACCGGGGAGCTGTTTTTT.

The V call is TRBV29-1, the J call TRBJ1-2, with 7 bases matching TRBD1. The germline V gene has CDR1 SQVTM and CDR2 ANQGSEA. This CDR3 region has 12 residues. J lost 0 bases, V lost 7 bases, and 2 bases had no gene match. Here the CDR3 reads CSATGANYGYTF. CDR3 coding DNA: TGCAGCGCAACAGGGGCTAACTATGGCTACACCTTC.

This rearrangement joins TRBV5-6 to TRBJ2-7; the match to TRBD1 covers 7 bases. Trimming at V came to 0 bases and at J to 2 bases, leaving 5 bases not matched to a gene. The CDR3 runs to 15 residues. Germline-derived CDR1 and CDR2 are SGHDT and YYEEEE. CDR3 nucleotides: TGTGCCAGCAGCTTGGCCGGGACAGAAGCCTACGAGCAGTACTTC. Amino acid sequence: CASSLAGTEAYEQYF.

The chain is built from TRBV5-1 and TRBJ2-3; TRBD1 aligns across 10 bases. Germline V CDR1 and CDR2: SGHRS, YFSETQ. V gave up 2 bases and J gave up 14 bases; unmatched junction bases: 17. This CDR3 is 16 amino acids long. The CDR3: CASSLETAGTGVDLYF. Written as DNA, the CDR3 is TGCGCCAGCAGCTTAGAAACCGCCGGGACAGGGGTAGATTTGTATTTT.

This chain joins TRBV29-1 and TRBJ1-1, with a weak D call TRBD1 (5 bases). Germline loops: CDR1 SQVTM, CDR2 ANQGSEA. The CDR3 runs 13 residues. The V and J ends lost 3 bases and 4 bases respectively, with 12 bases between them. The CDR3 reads CSVDGGGGTEAFF. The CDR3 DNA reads TGCAGCGTTGACGGGGGTGGCGGCACTGAAGCTTTCTTT.

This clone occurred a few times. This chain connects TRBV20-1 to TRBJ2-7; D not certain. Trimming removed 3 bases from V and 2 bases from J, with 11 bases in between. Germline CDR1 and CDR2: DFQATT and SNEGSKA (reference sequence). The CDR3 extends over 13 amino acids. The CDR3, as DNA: TGCAGTGCTAGTCCAAGCTCCCCCTACGAGCAGTACTTC. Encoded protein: CSASPSSPYEQYF.

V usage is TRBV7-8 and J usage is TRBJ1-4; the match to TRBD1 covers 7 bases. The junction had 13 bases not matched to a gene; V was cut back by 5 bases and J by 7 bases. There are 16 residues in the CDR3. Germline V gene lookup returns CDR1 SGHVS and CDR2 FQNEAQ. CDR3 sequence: CASSHPRDRDGEKLFF. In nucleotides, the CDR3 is TGTGCCAGCAGCCACCCCCGTGACAGGGACGGTGAAAAACTGTTTTTT.

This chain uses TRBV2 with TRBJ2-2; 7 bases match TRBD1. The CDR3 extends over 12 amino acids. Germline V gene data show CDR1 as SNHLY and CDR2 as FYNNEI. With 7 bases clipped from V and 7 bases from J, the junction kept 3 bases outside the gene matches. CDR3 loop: CASKTGVGELFF. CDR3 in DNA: TGTGCCAGCAAAACAGGGGTCGGGGAGCTGTTTTTT.

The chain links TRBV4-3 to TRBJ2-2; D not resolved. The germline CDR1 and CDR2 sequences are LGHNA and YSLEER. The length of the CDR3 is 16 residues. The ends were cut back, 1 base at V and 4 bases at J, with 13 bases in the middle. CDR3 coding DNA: TGCGCCAGCAGCCAAGGCCGGTCACGAGGCACCGGGGAGCTGTTTTTT. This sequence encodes CASSQGRSRGTGELFF.

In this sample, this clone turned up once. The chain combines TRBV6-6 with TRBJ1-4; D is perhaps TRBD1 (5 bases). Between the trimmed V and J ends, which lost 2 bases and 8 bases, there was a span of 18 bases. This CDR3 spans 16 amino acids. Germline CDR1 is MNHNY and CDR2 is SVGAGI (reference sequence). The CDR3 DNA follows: TGTGCCAGCAGTTACGGGATAGGTAGGGGTGGCGAAAAACTGTTTTTT. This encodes CASSYGIGRGGEKLFF.

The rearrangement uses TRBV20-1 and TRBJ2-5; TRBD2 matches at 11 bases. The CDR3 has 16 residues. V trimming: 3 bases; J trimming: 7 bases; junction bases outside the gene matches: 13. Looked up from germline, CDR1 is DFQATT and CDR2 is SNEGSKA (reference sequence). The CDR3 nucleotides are TGCAGTGCTAGTGGCCTCGCTAGCGGGGGGTCTGGGACCCAGTACTTC. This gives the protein CSASGLASGGSGTQYF.

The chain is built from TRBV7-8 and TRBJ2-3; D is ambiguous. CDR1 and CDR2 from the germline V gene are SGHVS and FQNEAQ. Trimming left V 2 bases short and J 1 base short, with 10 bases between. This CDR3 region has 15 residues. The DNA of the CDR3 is TGTGCCAGCAGCTTAACTTCAAGCGGCACAGATACGCAGTATTTT. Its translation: CASSLTSSGTDTQYF.

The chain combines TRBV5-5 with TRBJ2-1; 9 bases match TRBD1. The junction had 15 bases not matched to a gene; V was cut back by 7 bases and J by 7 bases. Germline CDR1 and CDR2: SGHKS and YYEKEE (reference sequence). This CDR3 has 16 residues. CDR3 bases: TGTGCCAGCGGACCCCCCGGGACAGGGTCAGGGAATGAGCAGTTCTTC. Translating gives CASGPPGTGSGNEQFF.

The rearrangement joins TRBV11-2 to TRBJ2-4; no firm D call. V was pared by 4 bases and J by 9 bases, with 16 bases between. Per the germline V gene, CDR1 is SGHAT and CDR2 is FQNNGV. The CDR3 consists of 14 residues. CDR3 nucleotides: TGTGCCAGCAGCTCCAATGATTGGTACACCATTCAGTACTTC. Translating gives CASSSNDWYTIQYF.

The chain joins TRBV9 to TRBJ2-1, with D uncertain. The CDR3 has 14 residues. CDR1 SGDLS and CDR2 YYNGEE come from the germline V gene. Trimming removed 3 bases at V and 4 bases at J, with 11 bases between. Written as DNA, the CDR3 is TGTGCCAGCAGCGCCTCTGGCACATACAATGAGCAGTTCTTC. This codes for CASSASGTYNEQFF.

The DNA for the CDR3 is TGCGCCAGCAGCCAAGGACACAGGCAGTCATATGGCTACACCTTC. It codes for CASSQGHRQSYGYTF. V gene TRBV4-3 combines with J gene TRBJ1-2, with a tentative D call TRBD1 (5 bases). The V end was cut by 1 base, the J end by 5 bases, with 14 bases between. This CDR3 is 15 amino acids long. From germline, CDR1 is LGHNA and CDR2 YSLEER.

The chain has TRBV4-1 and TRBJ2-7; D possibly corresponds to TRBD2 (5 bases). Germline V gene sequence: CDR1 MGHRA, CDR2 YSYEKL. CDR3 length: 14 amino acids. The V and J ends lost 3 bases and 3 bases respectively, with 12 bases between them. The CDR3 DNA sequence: TGCGCCAGCAGCCATCAGGTCGGACTCTACGAGCAGTACTTC. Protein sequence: CASSHQVGLYEQYF.

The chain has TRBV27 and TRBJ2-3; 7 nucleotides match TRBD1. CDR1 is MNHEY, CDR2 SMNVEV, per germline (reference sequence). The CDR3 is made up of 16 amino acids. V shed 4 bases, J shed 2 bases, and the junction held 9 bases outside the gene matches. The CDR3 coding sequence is TGTGCCAGCAGTTCCCGACAGGGCCGTTCCACAGATACGCAGTATTTT. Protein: CASSSRQGRSTDTQYF.